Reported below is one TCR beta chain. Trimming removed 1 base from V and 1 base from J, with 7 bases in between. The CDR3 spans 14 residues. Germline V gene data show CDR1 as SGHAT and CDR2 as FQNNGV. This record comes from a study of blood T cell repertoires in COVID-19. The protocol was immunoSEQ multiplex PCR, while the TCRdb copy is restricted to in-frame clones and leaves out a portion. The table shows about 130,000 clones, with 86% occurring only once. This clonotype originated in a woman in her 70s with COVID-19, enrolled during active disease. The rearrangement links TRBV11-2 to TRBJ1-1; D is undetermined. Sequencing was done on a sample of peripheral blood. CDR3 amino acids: CASSLAGKNTEAFF. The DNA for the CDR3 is TGTGCCAGCAGCTTAGCCGGGAAGAACACTGAAGCTTTCTTT.